This TCR beta chain originates from a study of T cell responses to AZD1222 COVID-19 vaccine. With regard to this clone: Its antigen is unknown.

Timing groups of about 4 and about 12 weeks for second doses were pooled. Method: immunoSEQ multiplex PCR; TCRdb's copy keeps in-frame clones and lacks some. Among about 110,000 clones listed, 80% to 95% were seen once. The study, taken as a whole, reports: Regions 160-218 and 743-854 held dominance among vaccine-associated CD4 TCRs, which spanned spike. Two doses of AZD1222 preceded a rise in Spike-specific TCR breadth and depth.

This receptor was obtained from an adult who received the AZD1222 COVID-19 vaccine. Sample: peripheral blood, taken 28 days after the second AZD1222 dose.

The CDR3 DNA reads TGCGCCAGCAGCTTGGTTCCGGGACAGGGGATCTACAATGAGCAGTTCTTC. It is translated as CASSLVPGQGIYNEQFF. The chain joins TRBV5-1 to TRBJ2-1; 10 nucleotides line up with TRBD1. V was clipped by 0 bases and J by 3 bases; unmatched bases: 6. Germline CDR1 is SGHRS and CDR2 is YFSETQ. CDR3 length: 17 amino acids.